This is a list of T cell receptor beta chains from one sample in a study of T cell responses to AZD1222 COVID-19 vaccine. Clones were sequenced by immunoSEQ multiplex PCR, and TCRdb holds only the in-frame ones, with some missing. The table shows roughly 160,000 clones, with under 95% occurring only once. The material sequenced was peripheral blood, taken 28 days after the second AZD1222 dose. The source is an adult who received the AZD1222 COVID-19 vaccine. The CDR3 runs from the conserved cysteine through the conserved F or W. The D gene is left open where the match is weak. Clone size is stated in some rows and not others, as once, few, many or a class when expanded.

j_gene,d_gene,abundance,v_gene,CDR3aa,CDR3nt
TRBJ2-7,TRBD2,once,TRBV4-1,CASGPSGGPLYEQYF,TGCGCCAGCGGACCTAGCGGGGGGCCTCTCTACGAGCAGTACTTC
TRBJ1-2,TRBD1,.,TRBV12-3/TRBV12-4,CASSRGTGYGYTF,TGTGCCAGCAGCCGTGGGACAGGGTATGGCTACACCTTC
TRBJ1-5,TRBD1,.,TRBV2,CASRAGTGTPRYQPQHF,TGTGCCAGCAGGGCCGGGACAGGGACCCCCCGATATCAGCCCCAGCATTTT
TRBJ1-2,.,.,TRBV2,CASRVPGVPNYGYTF,TGTGCCAGCAGAGTCCCGGGAGTACCTAACTATGGCTACACCTTC
TRBJ2-7,TRBD2,.,TRBV7-2,CASSLGTSGSYEQYF,TGTGCCAGCAGCTTAGGGACTAGCGGCTCCTACGAGCAGTACTTC
TRBJ2-7,.,.,TRBV30,CAWSVGSTYEQYF,TGTGCCTGGAGTGTAGGATCAACCTACGAGCAGTACTTC
TRBJ2-1,TRBD2,.,TRBV5-1,CASSLVAGDYNEQFF,TGCGCCAGCAGCTTGGTTGCGGGGGACTACAATGAGCAGTTCTTC
TRBJ2-4,.,few,TRBV25-1,CASGWENIQYF,TGTGCCAGCGGATGGGAAAACATTCAGTACTTC
TRBJ2-1,TRBD2,.,TRBV7-9,CALAGGHSYNEQFF,TGTGCCTTAGCGGGAGGACACTCCTACAATGAGCAGTTCTTC
TRBJ2-7,TRBD1,.,TRBV27,CASSFTGGRSYEQYF,TGTGCCAGCAGCTTTACAGGGGGCAGGTCCTACGAGCAGTACTTC
TRBJ1-4,TRBD1,.,TRBV6-6,CASIPGTGGTDEKLFF,TGTGCCAGCATCCCCGGGACAGGGGGCACAGATGAAAAACTGTTTTTT
TRBJ1-5,TRBD1,.,TRBV5-6,CASSVTGTGVNQPQHF,TGTGCCAGCAGCGTCACCGGGACAGGGGTAAATCAGCCCCAGCATTTT
TRBJ2-3,TRBD2,once,TRBV7-9,CASSLASGGADTQYF,TGTGCCAGCAGCTTAGCGTCGGGGGGAGCAGATACGCAGTATTTT
TRBJ2-6,.,once,TRBV11-2,CASSRPSSGANVLTF,TGTGCCAGCAGCCGACCGAGCTCTGGGGCCAACGTCCTGACTTTC
TRBJ1-4,.,.,TRBV5-1,CASSPGTRGLGLFF,TGCGCCAGCAGCCCTGGGACCCGCGGGTTAGGACTGTTTTTT
TRBJ1-5,.,.,TRBV13,CASRIGGERGNQPQHF,TGTGCCAGCAGGATAGGGGGGGAAAGGGGCAATCAGCCCCAGCATTTT
TRBJ1-3,.,.,TRBV3-1/TRBV3-2,CASSQATGGNTIYF,TGTGCCAGCAGCCAGGCAACAGGGGGAAACACCATATATTTT
TRBJ2-7,.,few,TRBV29-1,CSVAAVSYEQYF,TGCAGCGTTGCTGCAGTGTCCTACGAGCAGTACTTC
TRBJ1-4,.,.,TRBV18,CASSPAQGQLNEKLFF,TGTGCCAGCTCACCGGCCCAGGGTCAGCTTAATGAAAAACTGTTTTTT
TRBJ1-1,.,.,TRBV19,CASRPTRWEGTEAFF,TGTGCCAGTAGGCCAACTCGGTGGGAGGGCACTGAAGCTTTCTTT
TRBJ1-2,TRBD1,once,TRBV3-1/TRBV3-2,CASSRGGQGGGYTF,TGTGCCAGCAGCCGCGGGGGACAGGGAGGTGGCTACACCTTC
TRBJ2-7,TRBD2,.,TRBV28,CASIFRDRRRGRGDEQYF,TGTGCCAGCATATTCCGGGACAGAAGGCGCGGGAGGGGGGACGAGCAGTACTTC
TRBJ2-7,.,.,TRBV5-6,CASSSSHNVDEQYF,TGTGCCAGCAGCTCTTCACATAACGTGGACGAGCAGTACTTC
TRBJ1-6,.,.,TRBV27,CASSPRAHSGSPLHF,TGTGCCAGCAGTCCCCGGGCCCATTCGGGTTCACCCCTCCACTTT
TRBJ2-3,TRBD1,once,TRBV7-9,CASKGGESTDTQYF,TGTGCCAGCAAAGGGGGCGAAAGCACAGATACGCAGTATTTT
TRBJ1-3,.,.,TRBV5-8,CASSLGQGLYTIYF,TGTGCCAGCAGCTTGGGGCAGGGCCTTTACACCATATATTTT
TRBJ1-1,.,.,TRBV28,CASSLKFVTEAFF,TGTGCCAGCAGTTTAAAGTTTGTCACTGAAGCTTTCTTT
TRBJ1-2,.,.,TRBV12-3/TRBV12-4,CASTDGTYYGYTF,TGTGCCAGCACCGACGGGACCTACTATGGCTACACCTTC
TRBJ2-5,TRBD2,.,TRBV13,CASSSLAGIETQYF,TGTGCCAGCAGCTCACTAGCGGGGATAGAGACCCAGTACTTC
TRBJ1-5,TRBD1,.,TRBV19,CASISTGGMSNQPQHF,TGTGCCAGTATTTCGACAGGGGGCATGAGCAATCAGCCCCAGCATTTT
TRBJ1-2,.,.,TRBV12-3/TRBV12-4,CASSLSEDYGYTF,TGTGCCAGCAGTTTGAGTGAGGACTATGGCTACACCTTC
TRBJ2-5,.,.,TRBV5-8,CASSLLRVGETQYF,TGTGCCAGCAGCCTCTTACGAGTGGGGGAGACCCAGTACTTC
TRBJ2-5,TRBD1,.,TRBV6-5,CASRGGNRGEETQYF,TGTGCCAGCAGGGGTGGGAACAGGGGGGAAGAGACCCAGTACTTC
TRBJ2-7,.,.,TRBV29-1,CSVTQGFIAYEQYF,TGCAGCGTCACCCAGGGTTTTATCGCCTACGAGCAGTACTTC
TRBJ1-5,.,.,TRBV7-2,CASSLLREPQHF,TGTGCCAGCAGCTTGTTAAGGGAGCCCCAGCATTTT
TRBJ1-5,.,.,TRBV4-1,CASSSGPSSNQPQHF,TGCGCCAGCAGCTCCGGACCCTCTAGCAATCAGCCCCAGCATTTT
TRBJ1-1,.,once,TRBV5-8,CASSPVNTEAFF,TGTGCCAGCAGCCCGGTGAACACTGAAGCTTTCTTT
TRBJ1-6,.,.,TRBV12-3/TRBV12-4,CASSLAPNSPLHF,TGTGCCAGCAGTTTGGCACCTAATTCACCCCTCCACTTT
TRBJ1-1,.,.,TRBV5-1,CASSLDLRGYTEAFF,TGCGCCAGCAGCTTGGACCTACGAGGGTACACTGAAGCTTTCTTT
TRBJ2-3,.,.,TRBV3-1/TRBV3-2,CASSQESWRGGTDTQYF,TGTGCCAGCAGCCAAGAATCATGGCGGGGCGGCACAGATACGCAGTATTTT
TRBJ1-6,.,.,TRBV4-1,CASSPSGTAIGKPLHF,TGCGCCAGCAGCCCCTCCGGGACCGCAATCGGTAAACCCCTCCACTTT
TRBJ1-5,.,.,TRBV2,CASSSVSNQPQHF,TGTGCCAGCAGTTCGGTTAGCAATCAGCCCCAGCATTTT
TRBJ2-7,.,.,TRBV25-1,CASSEWGASGYEQYF,TGTGCCAGCAGTGAATGGGGGGCTAGCGGCTACGAGCAGTACTTC
TRBJ1-1,.,.,TRBV28,CASSFGGAVHTEAFF,TGTGCCAGCAGTTTCGGGGGCGCGGTCCACACTGAAGCTTTCTTT
TRBJ1-2,.,.,TRBV5-6,CASSLVAAPNYGYTF,TGTGCCAGCAGCTTGGTAGCAGCGCCGAACTATGGCTACACCTTC
TRBJ1-5,.,.,TRBV20-1,CSASLETGVNQPQHF,TGCAGTGCTAGTTTGGAAACTGGGGTAAATCAGCCCCAGCATTTT
TRBJ2-1,.,.,TRBV25-1,CASSLGAANEQFF,TGTGCCAGCAGTCTGGGGGCGGCCAATGAGCAGTTCTTC
TRBJ1-1,TRBD1,.,TRBV7-2,CASSAEGGFMNTEAFF,TGTGCCAGCAGCGCAGAAGGGGGCTTTATGAACACTGAAGCTTTCTTT
TRBJ1-2,.,.,TRBV30,CAWSGASGGYTF,TGTGCCTGGAGTGGGGCGTCGGGAGGCTACACCTTC
TRBJ1-4,.,.,TRBV4-3,CASSQDRREKLFF,TGCGCCAGCAGCCAAGATCGACGCGAAAAACTGTTTTTT